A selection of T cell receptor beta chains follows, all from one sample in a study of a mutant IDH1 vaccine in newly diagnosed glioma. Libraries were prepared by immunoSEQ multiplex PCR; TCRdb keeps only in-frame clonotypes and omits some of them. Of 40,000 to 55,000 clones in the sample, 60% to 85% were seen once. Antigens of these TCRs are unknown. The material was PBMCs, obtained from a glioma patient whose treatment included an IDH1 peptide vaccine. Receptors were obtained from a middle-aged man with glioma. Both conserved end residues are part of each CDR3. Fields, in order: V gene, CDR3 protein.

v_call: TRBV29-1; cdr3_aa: CSAKYTTGTGELFF
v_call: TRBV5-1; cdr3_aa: CASSPNSGTRRVGIQYF
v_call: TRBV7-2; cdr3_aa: CASRRLAGNTGELFF
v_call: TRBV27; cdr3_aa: CASSFRTGAPPGEQFF
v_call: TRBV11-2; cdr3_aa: CASSLDRGPGELFF
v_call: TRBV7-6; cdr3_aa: CASSSGQGVSSEQYF
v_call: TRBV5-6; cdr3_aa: CASRLYYGYTF
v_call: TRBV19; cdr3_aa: CASSIGTGELFF
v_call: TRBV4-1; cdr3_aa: CASSTHTGVQETQYF
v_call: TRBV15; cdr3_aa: CATSRRDFSGNTIYF
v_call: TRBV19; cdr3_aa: CASRLQGTYGYTF
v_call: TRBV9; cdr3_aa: CASSPREADNQPQHF
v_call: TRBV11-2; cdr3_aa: CASSAGQNSNQPQHF
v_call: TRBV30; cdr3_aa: CAWSDPGGASSYNEQFF
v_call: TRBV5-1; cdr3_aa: CASSSPPGGYTF
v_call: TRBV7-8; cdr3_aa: CASSAGRLYEQYF
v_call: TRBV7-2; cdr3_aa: CASSLGSTGGNTIYF